This TCR beta chain was identified in a study of long-term antiretroviral therapy in people with HIV. Study results and limitations: Control repertoires displayed wider CDR3 length ranges than the HIV repertoires. Collection spanned 2004 to 2017; ART regimens may be less effective than current ones.

With 2 bases removed from V and 4 bases from J, the gap between germline ends came to 18 bases. Germline values: CDR1 MNHEY, CDR2 SVGAGI. The CDR3 consists of 16 residues. In regard to this clone: Its antigen is currently unknown.

United States facilities provided treatment to all participants with HIV. Before they underwent DNA extraction, samples held 1-10 million cryopreserved PBMC. The run of the v3.0 immunoSEQ assay was at survey level. TCRdb's copy holds only in-frame clones and misses some; the assay was immunoSEQ multiplex PCR. Of 28,000 or so clones in the sample, 84% were seen once. This TCR derives from a man younger than 35 with HIV. The chain has TRBV6-5 and TRBJ2-7; D gene unclear. The sample consisted of unsorted PBMCs, taken 0.4 years after starting antiretroviral therapy. Here the CDR3 reads CASSYRVPRLKYEQYF. The CDR3 DNA reads TGTGCCAGCAGTTACCGGGTCCCGCGGCTCAAGTACGAGCAGTACTTC.